The 32 T cell receptor beta chains below were found in one sample sequenced in a study of blood T cell repertoires in COVID-19. Sequencing used immunoSEQ multiplex PCR; TCRdb keeps in-frame clones, though not all of them. The sample includes roughly 200,000 clones, roughly 90% of them seen just once. The sequenced sample consisted of PBMCs or T cells enriched from blood (not recorded which). The origin of the receptors is a woman aged 45-65 years in a cohort exposed to, infected with or recovered from COVID-19 (not recorded which).

The chain combines TRBV9 with TRBJ2-5; TRBD1 matches at 7 bases. V dropped 1 base and J dropped 2; count of bases not matched to a gene: 8. Germline V CDR1 and CDR2: SGDLS, YYNGEE. This CDR3 is 16 amino acids long. The CDR3 coding sequence is TGTGCCAGCAGCGTACCAAGGACAGGTGCGCAAGAGACCCAGTACTTC. It encodes CASSVPRTGAQETQYF.

The chain uses TRBV12-5 and TRBJ2-7; 7 bases fit TRBD2. The CDR3 loop spans 15 amino acids. The germline V gene has CDR1 LGHNT and CDR2 FRNRAP. V was clipped by 4 bases and J by 5 bases; unmatched bases: 11. The CDR3 bases are TGTGCTAGTGGTTCGTCGTCGGGGGGTATCGACGAGCAGTACTTC. Its translation is CASGSSSGGIDEQYF. The full variable domain, rest sourced from reference TRBV12-5 and TRBJ2-7, is DARVTQTPRHKVTEMGQEVTMRCQPILGHNTVFWYRQTMMQGLELLAYFRNRAPLDDSGMPKDRFSAEMPDATLATLKIQPSEPRDSAVYFCASGSSSGGIDEQYFGPGTRLTVT.

The chain has TRBV7-2 and TRBJ1-1, with D possibly being TRBD1 (5 bases). Germline V CDR1 and CDR2: SGHTA, FQGNSA. V was trimmed by 5 bases and J by 5 bases, leaving 18 bases between them. The CDR3 length is 15 residues. The CDR3 DNA follows: TGTGCCAGCAGCCTAAACGGGGGGGGTCAGACTGAAGCTTTCTTT. This codes for CASSLNGGGQTEAFF.

The chain carries TRBV12-3 or TRBV12-4 and TRBJ2-2, with unresolved D. There are 13 residues in the CDR3. The V end was cut by 6 bases, the J end by 0 bases, with 5 bases between. CDR3 nucleotide sequence: TGTGCCAGCAGGTACACGAACACCGGGGAGCTGTTTTTT. This encodes CASRYTNTGELFF.

This chain links TRBV27 with TRBJ1-1; a weak D match, TRBD1 (5 bases). Looked up from germline, CDR1 is MNHEY and CDR2 is SMNVEV (reference sequence). V was pared by 5 bases and J by 4 bases, with 17 bases between. The CDR3 is 15 residues long. CDR3 region: CASSPLGGSGTEAFF. The CDR3 region has the DNA TGTGCCAGCAGTCCCCTCGGGGGGAGTGGCACTGAAGCTTTCTTT.

The rearrangement joins TRBV28 to TRBJ1-5, with D maybe TRBD1 (5 bases). V lost 7 bases to trimming and J lost 9 bases, with 25 bases between them. Looked up from germline, CDR1 is MDHEN and CDR2 is SYDVKM. The length of the CDR3 is 16 residues. CDR3 nucleotides: TGTGCCAGCATTAGTGGGGTGCAGGGAAGGTCTTCGCCCCAGCATTTT. Translating gives CASISGVQGRSSPQHF.

CDR3 sequence: CSVEPGGSEQFF. CDR3 coding DNA: TGCAGCGTTGAGCCAGGGGGCAGTGAGCAGTTCTTC. This chain links TRBV29-1 with TRBJ2-1; 8 bases are a match to TRBD1. This CDR3 is 12 amino acids long. Germline V gene lookup returns CDR1 SQVTM and CDR2 ANQGSEA. Trimming removed 3 bases from V and 9 bases from J; junction bases left unmatched: 4.

The chain carries TRBV2 and TRBJ1-6; D is unresolved. CDR1 and CDR2 (germline): SNHLY, FYNNEI. CDR3 length: 13 amino acids. Trimming cost V 6 bases and J 10 bases, with 13 bases left between them. CDR3 in DNA: TGTGCCAGCAGACCGCTAGTTGACTCACCCCTCCACTTT. It translates to CASRPLVDSPLHF. Full variable domain (outside the CDR3, taken from reference TRBV2 and TRBJ1-6): EPEVTQTPSHQVTQMGQEVILRCVPISNHLYFYWYRQILGQKVEFLVSFYNNEISEKSEIFDDQFSVERPDGSNFTLKIRSTKLEDSAMYFCASRPLVDSPLHFGNGTRLTVT.

The V call is TRBV11-2, the J call TRBJ2-2, with a tentative D call TRBD1 (5 bases). The CDR3 sequence is 16 residues long. The germline CDR1 and CDR2 sequences are SGHAT and FQNNGV. Trimming stripped 0 bases from V and 1 base from J, with 9 bases between. CDR3 sequence (DNA): TGTGCCAGCAGCTTAGACAGGGCTCTGAACACCGGGGAGCTGTTTTTT. Protein: CASSLDRALNTGELFF.

Turning to this clone: Other DNA sequences in the sample encode the same CDR3. This sequence joins TRBV3-1 (or the pseudogene TRBV3-2) and TRBJ2-7; D unresolved. CDR3 length: 11 residues. Germline V gene data show CDR1 as LGHDT and CDR2 as YNNKEL (reference sequence). Trimming pared 2 bases from V and 3 bases from J, leaving 2 bases between. The CDR3 coding sequence is TGTGCCAGCAGCCAATACTACGAGCAGTACTTC. Translating gives CASSQYYEQYF.

The CDR3 DNA reads TGTGCCAGCACCACCCCAGGGGCACCCCTCCACTTT. Residues: CASTTPGAPLHF. The gene calls are TRBV28 and TRBJ1-6; a possible D gene is TRBD1 (6 bases). The CDR3 contains 12 residues. Germline lookup yields CDR1 MDHEN and CDR2 SYDVKM. V lost 7 bases, J lost 11 bases, and 12 bases lay in between.

The chain is built from TRBV4-2 and TRBJ2-6; 7 nucleotides align to TRBD2. V gave up 7 bases and J gave up 0 bases; unmatched junction bases: 9. Germline lookup yields CDR1 LGHNA and CDR2 YNFKEQ. The CDR3 contains 17 residues. The CDR3 loop reads CASTRGDQASGANVLTF. The CDR3 nucleotides read TGTGCCAGCACCCGGGGGGACCAAGCCTCTGGGGCCAACGTCCTGACTTTC.

The chain recombines TRBV12-3 or TRBV12-4 with TRBJ1-2; no clear D gene. Deletions cut 6 bases from V and 0 bases from J, with 8 bases between. CDR3 length: 13 residues. CDR3 in DNA: TGTGCCAGCAGCCTTTACACTAACTATGGCTACACCTTC. Its translation: CASSLYTNYGYTF.

The V and J genes are TRBV2 and TRBJ2-7; the D is unclear. The V end was cut by 10 bases, the J end by 0 bases, with 13 bases between. Germline CDR1 SNHLY, CDR2 FYNNEI. The CDR3 covers 13 residues. The CDR3 loop reads CATADNLSYEQYF. The CDR3 nucleotides are TGTGCCACTGCCGACAATCTCTCCTACGAGCAGTACTTC.

The V call is TRBV5-4, the J call TRBJ2-7; 9 positions agree with TRBD2. Germline V gene lookup returns CDR1 SGHNT and CDR2 YYREEE (reference sequence). The CDR3 contains 14 residues. J gave up 2 bases and V 4 bases, and 4 bases lay outside the gene matches. The CDR3 coding sequence is TGTGCCAGCAGCCTGCGGGGGGGCACCTACGAGCAGTACTTC. It yields the protein CASSLRGGTYEQYF. The variable domain in full, completed from reference TRBV5-4 and TRBJ2-7, reads ETGVTQSPTHLIKTRGQQVTLRCSSQSGHNTVSWYQQALGQGPQFIFQYYREEENGRGNFPPRFSGLQFPNYSSELNVNALELDDSALYLCASSLRGGTYEQYFGPGTRLTVT.

Only a few counts were recorded for this clone. The chain joins TRBV30 to TRBJ1-4, with TRBD1 matching over 10 bases. Germline V gives CDR1 GTSNPN, CDR2 SVGIG (reference sequence). With 5 bases clipped from V and 7 bases from J, the junction kept 7 bases outside the gene matches. The CDR3 length is 14 residues. The CDR3 bases are TGTGCCTGGTCCCCGGGACAGGGGTTTGAAAAACTGTTTTTT. It encodes CAWSPGQGFEKLFF.

The CDR3 loop reads CASSLGGTGTETQYF. CDR3 coding DNA: TGTGCCAGCAGCTTAGGGGGGACAGGGACAGAGACCCAGTACTTC. This chain connects TRBV11-2 to TRBJ2-5; 9 bases fit TRBD1. The CDR3 covers 15 residues. The junction had 4 bases not matched to a gene; V was cut back by 1 base and J by 4 bases. The V gene's germline CDR1 is SGHAT and CDR2 FQNNGV.

The V call is TRBV7-9, the J call TRBJ1-2; D is unresolved. Germline V gene data show CDR1 as SEHNR and CDR2 as FQNEAQ (reference sequence). The CDR3 totals 13 residues. Trimming cost V 5 bases and J 4 bases, with 11 bases left between them. CDR3: CASSPPLVYGYTF. The CDR3 DNA reads TGTGCCAGCAGCCCGCCACTTGTCTATGGCTACACCTTC.

This chain connects TRBV6-2 or TRBV6-3 to TRBJ1-6; D is uncertain. Trimming stripped 0 bases from V and 7 bases from J, with 13 bases between. The CDR3 has 16 amino acids. Looked up from germline, CDR1 is MNHEY and CDR2 is SVGEGT. Here the CDR3 DNA reads TGTGCCAGCAGTTACTCGGCTGTCGTGAGGAATTCACCCCTCCACTTT. Amino acids: CASSYSAVVRNSPLHF.

The chain joins TRBV5-1 to TRBJ2-3, with 8 bases that match TRBD1. This CDR3 is built from 14 residues. Germline V gene lookup returns CDR1 SGHRS and CDR2 YFSETQ. Losses at the gene ends were 3 bases for V and 5 bases for J; bases not matched to a gene: 5. The CDR3 DNA reads TGCGCCAGCAGCTCCGGACAGGGAGGAGATACGCAGTATTTT. It translates to CASSSGQGGDTQYF.

The V call is TRBV6-4, the J call TRBJ1-6; weak D call: TRBD1 (5 bases). The germline CDR1 and CDR2 sequences are MRHNA and SNTAGT. The CDR3 extends over 14 amino acids. The ends were cut back, 8 bases at V and 10 bases at J, with 18 bases in the middle. The CDR3 reads CASSREWGDSPLHF. CDR3 nucleotide sequence: TGTGCCAGCTCCAGAGAGTGGGGCGACTCACCCCTCCACTTT.

The chain links TRBV2 to TRBJ2-3; 11 nucleotides align to TRBD2. There are 18 residues in the CDR3. Germline V CDR1 and CDR2: SNHLY, FYNNEI. The V gene end was trimmed by 4 bases and the J gene end by 2 bases; junction bases not matched to a gene: 11. DNA of the CDR3: TGTGCCAGCAGTGTGGGGCTAGCGGGGGGCACGTCCACAGATACGCAGTATTTT. Translated: CASSVGLAGGTSTDTQYF.

The rearrangement links TRBV6-5 to TRBJ1-6; no definite D call. CDR1 and CDR2 from the germline V gene are MNHEY and SVGAGI. The CDR3 length is 14 residues. Trimming took off 0 bases at V and 5 bases at J, with 5 bases between the two ends. In nucleotides, the CDR3 is TGTGCCAGCAGTTACTCCCTTAATAATTCACCCCTCCACTTT. Translating gives CASSYSLNNSPLHF.

Note on this clone: This sample also contains other DNA sequences that code for the same CDR3. The rearrangement joins TRBV5-4 to TRBJ1-3; TRBD1 is a possible D gene (5 bases). This CDR3 has 14 residues. V was cut by 0 bases and J by 1 base, with 5 bases left in between. Germline V lookup: CDR1 SGHNT, CDR2 YYREEE (reference sequence). For the CDR3, the DNA is TGTGCCAGCAGCTTGGCAGGGTCTGGAAACACCATATATTTT. It codes for CASSLAGSGNTIYF.

This sequence joins TRBV5-1 and TRBJ1-1; 11 nucleotides agree with TRBD1. Per germline, CDR1 SGHRS and CDR2 YFSETQ. V dropped 4 bases and J dropped 7; count of bases not matched to a gene: 3. This CDR3 has 13 amino acids. For the CDR3, the DNA is TGCGCCAGCAGCCCGGGACAGGGGGTTGAAGCTTTCTTT. Translation: CASSPGQGVEAFF.

A note on this clone: A read error may produce the germline difference seen at one junction end. The chain combines TRBV7-7 with TRBJ2-7, with 8 bases matching TRBD1. Germline V gene sequence: CDR1 SSHAT, CDR2 FNYEAQ (reference sequence). CDR3 length: 13 residues. Written as DNA, the CDR3 is TGTGCTAGCAGCTTTCAACAGGGGGACGAGCAGTACTTC. It is translated as CASSFQQGDEQYF.

The gene calls are TRBV9 and TRBJ1-2, with D possibly being TRBD1 (6 bases). V gave up 0 bases and J gave up 4 bases, with 16 bases separating them. The germline gives CDR1 SGDLS, CDR2 YYNGEE. The CDR3 length is 16 residues. CDR3 coding DNA: TGTGCCAGCAGCGTAGTTGACAGGCACTTTGGCTATGGCTACACCTTC. This gives the protein CASSVVDRHFGYGYTF.

The V and J genes are TRBV19 and TRBJ1-1; TRBD1 matches 8 bases. This CDR3 is 16 amino acids long. With V trimmed by 7 bases and J by 3 bases, 13 bases remained unmatched. Germline V gene data show CDR1 as LNHDA and CDR2 as SQIVND (reference sequence). The CDR3 protein is CASMGPGGHGDTEAFF. The DNA for the CDR3 is TGTGCCAGTATGGGACCAGGGGGCCACGGGGACACTGAAGCTTTCTTT.

CDR3: CASSVTGILYNSPLHF. CDR3 nucleotides: TGTGCCAGTAGTGTAACAGGGATCCTCTATAATTCACCCCTCCACTTT. The chain is built from TRBV19 and TRBJ1-6; D possibly corresponds to TRBD1 (6 bases). V was clipped by 5 bases and J by 3 bases, with 14 bases between them. Looked up from germline, CDR1 is LNHDA and CDR2 is SQIVND (reference sequence). The CDR3 is made up of 16 amino acids.

The chain is built from TRBV19 and TRBJ2-3; TRBD1 matches 8 bases. The CDR3 length is 16 residues. J lost 3 bases, V lost 5 bases, and 10 bases had no gene match. Germline loops: CDR1 LNHDA, CDR2 SQIVND (reference sequence). DNA for the CDR3: TGTGCCAGTAGTTCAAAACAGGGGGTAGTAACAGATACGCAGTATTTT. Protein product: CASSSKQGVVTDTQYF.

This sequence joins TRBV5-1 and TRBJ2-5, with D perhaps matching TRBD1 (5 bases). The CDR3 length is 16 residues. The germline gives CDR1 SGHRS, CDR2 YFSETQ. The V and J ends lost 0 bases and 1 base respectively, with 13 bases between them. CDR3 sequence reads: CASSLAGQTVQETQYF. CDR3 sequence (DNA): TGCGCCAGCAGCTTGGCCGGTCAGACAGTCCAAGAGACCCAGTACTTC.

This chain joins TRBV10-3 and TRBJ2-2; 8 bases are shared with TRBD1. CDR3 length equals 15 residues. V lost 4 bases, J lost 7 bases, and 8 bases stayed unmatched. Per the germline V gene, CDR1 is ENHRY and CDR2 is SYGVKD. As DNA, the CDR3 is TGTGCCATCAGTGCCGGGCAGGGGGCTGGCGGGGAGCTGTTTTTT. It encodes CAISAGQGAGGELFF.